These T cell receptor beta chains were read from a single sample in a study of T cells in Graves' hyperthyroidism and ophthalmopathy. TCRdb recomputed calls from the multiplex PCR reads with MiXCR, one row per CDR3 protein. The data show hundreds of thousands of distinct CDR3 sequences, 16% seen once. The sample was blood. These receptors all come from a woman between 18 and 29 years old with Graves' hyperthyroidism. Each CDR3 is given with its conserved first and last residue. The D gene is left open where the match is weak. Size values are once, few and many counts, or a class for expanded clones, and some rows have none.

d_gene: TRBD2; j_gene: TRBJ2-1; abundance: many; v_gene: TRBV28; len: 16; CDR3aa: CASSGLVRASYNEQFF; CDR3nt: TGTGCCAGCAGTGGACTAGTTCGAGCCTCCTACAATGAGCAGTTCTTC
d_gene: -; j_gene: TRBJ1-1; abundance: -; v_gene: TRBV19; len: 13; CDR3aa: CATFRVPGTEAFF; CDR3nt: TGTGCCACCTTCAGGGTTCCCGGCACTGAAGCTTTCTTT
d_gene: TRBD2; j_gene: TRBJ2-1; abundance: many; v_gene: TRBV20-1; len: 17; CDR3aa: CSASYLAGTGFRNEQFF; CDR3nt: TGCAGTGCTAGTTATCTAGCGGGAACCGGATTTCGGAATGAGCAGTTCTTC
d_gene: -; j_gene: TRBJ2-2; abundance: few; v_gene: TRBV20-1; len: 13; CDR3aa: CSAWDWNTGELFF; CDR3nt: TGCAGTGCGTGGGACTGGAACACCGGGGAGCTGTTTTTT
d_gene: -; j_gene: TRBJ2-2; abundance: -; v_gene: TRBV2; len: 16; CDR3aa: CASSEQPQGLTGELFF; CDR3nt: TGTGCCAGCAGTGAACAACCGCAGGGCTTGACCGGGGAGCTGTTTTTT
d_gene: -; j_gene: TRBJ1-6; abundance: many; v_gene: TRBV6-1; len: 13; CDR3aa: CAIRGHSNSPLHF; CDR3nt: TGTGCCATCAGGGGACACTCTAATTCACCCCTCCACTTT
d_gene: -; j_gene: TRBJ1-1; abundance: few; v_gene: TRBV20-1; len: 14; CDR3aa: CSARDRAKNTEAFF; CDR3nt: TGCAGTGCTAGAGATCGGGCAAAGAACACTGAAGCTTTCTTT
d_gene: -; j_gene: TRBJ2-3; abundance: -; v_gene: TRBV10-1; len: 14; CDR3aa: CASSDSRDLGTQYF; CDR3nt: TGCGCCAGCAGTGACTCCAGGGACCTCGGAACGCAGTATTTT
d_gene: TRBD1; j_gene: TRBJ1-5; abundance: -; v_gene: TRBV12-3/TRBV12-4; len: 11; CDR3aa: CASSLTGTQHF; CDR3nt: TGTGCCAGCAGTTTGACAGGGACCCAGCATTTT
d_gene: TRBD1; j_gene: TRBJ2-2; abundance: few; v_gene: TRBV7-9; len: 16; CDR3aa: CASSLPGTGGTGELFF; CDR3nt: TGTGCCAGCAGCTTACCCGGGACAGGGGGGACCGGGGAGCTGTTTTTT
d_gene: -; j_gene: TRBJ1-1; abundance: few; v_gene: TRBV7-6; len: 14; CDR3aa: CASSLTRAPTEAFF; CDR3nt: TGTGCCAGCAGCTTGACAAGGGCCCCCACTGAAGCTTTCTTT
d_gene: -; j_gene: TRBJ2-7; abundance: -; v_gene: TRBV19; len: 15; CDR3aa: CASSRNWGASYEQYF; CDR3nt: TGTGCCAGTAGTAGGAACTGGGGGGCTTCATACGAGCAGTACTTC
d_gene: -; j_gene: TRBJ2-2; abundance: few; v_gene: TRBV10-1; len: 13; CDR3aa: CANSEEGAGELFF; CDR3nt: TGCGCCAACAGTGAGGAAGGGGCCGGGGAGCTGTTTTTT
d_gene: TRBD1; j_gene: TRBJ1-5; abundance: many; v_gene: TRBV6-5; len: 15; CDR3aa: CASSYSGQVNQPQHF; CDR3nt: TGTGCCAGCAGTTACTCGGGACAGGTAAATCAGCCCCAGCATTTT
d_gene: -; j_gene: TRBJ2-1; abundance: many; v_gene: TRBV20-1; len: 13; CDR3aa: CSATLFSYNEQFF; CDR3nt: TGCAGTGCGACATTATTTTCCTACAATGAGCAGTTCTTC
d_gene: -; j_gene: TRBJ2-5; abundance: many; v_gene: TRBV6-2/TRBV6-3; len: 14; CDR3aa: CASSPRMGGETQYF; CDR3nt: TGTGCCAGCAGTCCCCGGATGGGGGGAGAGACCCAGTACTTC
d_gene: -; j_gene: TRBJ2-4; abundance: -; v_gene: TRBV7-2; len: 16; CDR3aa: CASSLEHGRVQNIQYF; CDR3nt: TGTGCCAGCAGCTTAGAACATGGCAGGGTCCAAAACATTCAGTACTTC
d_gene: TRBD1; j_gene: TRBJ1-3; abundance: many; v_gene: TRBV12-3/TRBV12-4; len: 16; CDR3aa: CASSLWGQGSGNTIYF; CDR3nt: TGTGCCAGCAGTTTGTGGGGACAGGGTTCTGGAAACACCATATATTTT
d_gene: -; j_gene: TRBJ1-5; abundance: many; v_gene: TRBV28; len: 15; CDR3aa: CASSFSRDINQPQHF; CDR3nt: TGTGCCAGCAGTTTCTCCAGGGATATCAATCAGCCCCAGCATTTT
d_gene: TRBD1; j_gene: TRBJ2-2; abundance: -; v_gene: TRBV6-1; len: 16; CDR3aa: CASSRSGTGRTGELFF; CDR3nt: TGTGCCAGCAGCCGATCCGGGACAGGGAGAACCGGGGAGCTGTTTTTT
d_gene: -; j_gene: TRBJ1-4; abundance: many; v_gene: TRBV5-1; len: 14; CDR3aa: CASSFRGESEKLFF; CDR3nt: TGCGCCAGCAGCTTCCGGGGGGAAAGTGAAAAACTGTTTTTT
d_gene: TRBD1; j_gene: TRBJ2-7; abundance: -; v_gene: TRBV4-1; len: 16; CDR3aa: CASSQPSGTGAAEQYF; CDR3nt: TGCGCCAGCAGCCAACCCTCCGGGACAGGGGCGGCCGAGCAGTACTTC
d_gene: -; j_gene: TRBJ2-3; abundance: many; v_gene: TRBV18; len: 13; CDR3aa: CASSPESGSTQYF; CDR3nt: TGTGCCAGCTCACCAGAAAGTGGGTCTACGCAGTATTTT
d_gene: -; j_gene: TRBJ2-7; abundance: few; v_gene: TRBV20-1; len: 14; CDR3aa: CSARDFLELYEQYF; CDR3nt: TGCAGTGCTAGAGATTTTCTAGAACTCTACGAGCAGTACTTC
d_gene: -; j_gene: TRBJ1-1; abundance: many; v_gene: TRBV3-1; len: 13; CDR3aa: CASSQRRNTEAFF; CDR3nt: TGTGCCAGCAGCCAAAGGAGGAACACTGAAGCTTTCTTT
d_gene: -; j_gene: TRBJ1-1; abundance: many; v_gene: TRBV4-3; len: 15; CDR3aa: CASSQGRGPNSEAFF; CDR3nt: TGCGCCAGCAGCCAAGGCAGGGGCCCGAACTCTGAAGCTTTCTTT
d_gene: TRBD2; j_gene: TRBJ2-2; abundance: -; v_gene: TRBV4-1; len: 18; CDR3aa: CASSHRLAGFSNTGELFF; CDR3nt: TGCGCCAGCAGCCATCGACTAGCGGGGTTTTCGAACACCGGGGAGCTGTTTTTT
d_gene: -; j_gene: TRBJ1-4; abundance: many; v_gene: TRBV28; len: 15; CDR3aa: CASSLKGNTNEKLFF; CDR3nt: TGTGCCAGCAGTTTGAAAGGAAACACTAATGAAAAACTGTTTTTT
d_gene: -; j_gene: TRBJ2-1; abundance: -; v_gene: TRBV2; len: 17; CDR3aa: CASSRVGASEPYNEQFF; CDR3nt: TGTGCCAGCAGCCGGGTCGGGGCTAGCGAGCCCTACAATGAGCAGTTCTTC
d_gene: -; j_gene: TRBJ2-3; abundance: few; v_gene: TRBV4-3; len: 15; CDR3aa: CASSHGDGGTDTQYF; CDR3nt: TGCGCCAGCAGCCATGGGGACGGGGGCACAGATACGCAGTATTTT
d_gene: -; j_gene: TRBJ2-1; abundance: many; v_gene: TRBV7-2; len: 18; CDR3aa: CASSPRRSRSRPYNEQFF; CDR3nt: TGTGCCAGCAGCCCACGTCGGAGCCGTTCCCGCCCCTACAATGAGCAGTTCTTC
d_gene: -; j_gene: TRBJ2-5; abundance: many; v_gene: TRBV20-1; len: 14; CDR3aa: CSARDQGGGETQYF; CDR3nt: TGCAGTGCTAGAGATCAGGGAGGGGGGGAGACCCAGTACTTC
d_gene: TRBD2; j_gene: TRBJ2-1; abundance: many; v_gene: TRBV2; len: 15; CDR3aa: CASSSQLAGGNEQFF; CDR3nt: TGTGCCAGCAGTAGTCAACTAGCGGGTGGGAATGAGCAGTTCTTC
d_gene: -; j_gene: TRBJ2-3; abundance: -; v_gene: TRBV24-1; len: 16; CDR3aa: CATSEARGRGTDTQYF; CDR3nt: TGTGCCACCAGTGAAGCGCGGGGGCGCGGCACAGATACGCAGTATTTT
d_gene: -; j_gene: TRBJ1-4; abundance: once; v_gene: TRBV19; len: 16; CDR3aa: CASSTYRDEGDEKLFF; CDR3nt: TGTGCCAGTAGTACCTACCGGGACGAAGGGGATGAAAAACTGTTTTTT
d_gene: -; j_gene: TRBJ2-7; abundance: many; v_gene: TRBV10-3; len: 17; CDR3aa: CAISEAEEGSNSYEQYF; CDR3nt: TGTGCCATCAGTGAAGCAGAGGAGGGGTCAAACTCCTACGAGCAGTACTTC
d_gene: -; j_gene: TRBJ1-4; abundance: -; v_gene: TRBV5-1; len: 15; CDR3aa: CASTLQGATNEKLFF; CDR3nt: TGCGCCAGCACCTTGCAGGGAGCAACTAATGAAAAACTGTTTTTT
d_gene: -; j_gene: TRBJ2-6; abundance: -; v_gene: TRBV19; len: 15; CDR3aa: CASSMEGAGANVLTF; CDR3nt: TGTGCCAGTAGTATGGAAGGGGCTGGGGCCAACGTCCTGACTTTC
d_gene: TRBD2; j_gene: TRBJ2-7; abundance: few; v_gene: TRBV5-1; len: 16; CDR3aa: CASSLTGQRERYEQYF; CDR3nt: TGCGCCAGCAGCTTGACGGGGCAGCGGGAGAGGTACGAGCAGTACTTC
d_gene: TRBD2; j_gene: TRBJ2-5; abundance: many; v_gene: TRBV7-2; len: 17; CDR3aa: CASSLVGLAGGAETQYF; CDR3nt: TGTGCCAGCAGCTTAGTGGGATTAGCGGGAGGGGCTGAGACCCAGTACTTC
d_gene: -; j_gene: TRBJ1-5; abundance: many; v_gene: TRBV6-4; len: 15; CDR3aa: CASSDIGPSNQPQHF; CDR3nt: TGTGCCAGCAGTGATATTGGACCTAGCAATCAGCCCCAGCATTTT
d_gene: -; j_gene: TRBJ2-7; abundance: -; v_gene: TRBV6-1; len: 11; CDR3aa: CASTSSREQYF; CDR3nt: TGTGCCAGCACGTCCAGCCGCGAGCAGTACTTC
d_gene: -; j_gene: TRBJ1-2; abundance: few; v_gene: TRBV20-1; len: 12; CDR3aa: CSARETDYGYTF; CDR3nt: TGCAGTGCTAGAGAAACAGACTATGGCTACACCTTC
d_gene: -; j_gene: TRBJ1-2; abundance: -; v_gene: TRBV7-2; len: 14; CDR3aa: CASSPGTDRYGYTF; CDR3nt: TGTGCCAGCAGCCCCGGGACGGACCGCTATGGCTACACCTTC
d_gene: -; j_gene: TRBJ2-1; abundance: few; v_gene: TRBV24-1; len: 16; CDR3aa: CATSDLTPSSYNEQFF; CDR3nt: TGTGCCACCAGTGATTTGACACCCAGCTCCTACAATGAGCAGTTCTTC
d_gene: -; j_gene: TRBJ2-1; abundance: many; v_gene: TRBV28; len: 15; CDR3aa: CASSRVGYLKNEQFF; CDR3nt: TGTGCCAGCAGTCGTGTAGGGTACCTAAAGAATGAGCAGTTCTTC
d_gene: -; j_gene: TRBJ1-1; abundance: many; v_gene: TRBV7-8; len: 13; CDR3aa: CASSFPGRPGAFF; CDR3nt: TGTGCCAGCAGCTTTCCGGGGCGACCGGGAGCTTTCTTT
d_gene: -; j_gene: TRBJ2-5; abundance: many; v_gene: TRBV7-9; len: 14; CDR3aa: CASSLRPSQETQYF; CDR3nt: TGTGCCAGCAGCCTAAGGCCGAGCCAAGAGACCCAGTACTTC
d_gene: -; j_gene: TRBJ2-4; abundance: -; v_gene: TRBV5-1; len: 14; CDR3aa: CASSPDLAKNIQYF; CDR3nt: TGCGCCAGCAGCCCTGATCTAGCCAAAAACATTCAGTACTTC